The 29 T cell receptor beta chains in this list originate from one sample, sequenced in a study of blood T cell repertoires in COVID-19. Clones were sequenced by immunoSEQ multiplex PCR, and TCRdb holds only the in-frame ones, with some missing. Of 300,000 to 450,000 clones listed, 75% to 90% are singletons. Sequences were obtained from PBMCs or T cells enriched from blood (not recorded which). These receptors were obtained from a man aged 18 to 30 who had recovered from COVID-19.

This clone showed up just once. This chain connects TRBV5-1 to TRBJ1-6; TRBD1 matches at 11 bases. With V trimmed by 5 bases and J by 9 bases, 4 bases remained unmatched. This CDR3 has 14 amino acids. Germline CDR1 reads SGHRS; CDR2 reads YFSETQ. The CDR3 loop reads CASRPGQGGSPLHF. CDR3 nucleotide sequence: TGCGCCAGCAGGCCGGGACAGGGGGGTTCACCCCTCCACTTT.

V is TRBV11-2 and J is TRBJ2-1; maybe TRBD1 (6 bases). The V end lost 5 bases, the J end lost 4 bases, and 12 bases lay between the germline ends. The CDR3 contains 14 residues. Germline CDR1 SGHAT, CDR2 FQNNGV. CDR3 nucleotides: TGTGCCAGCAGCGCTGACAGGAATTACAATGAGCAGTTCTTC. This encodes CASSADRNYNEQFF.

The rearrangement links TRBV4-1 to TRBJ2-1; 7 bases line up with TRBD2. Germline trimming cut 0 bases from V and 5 bases from J; bases unmatched to any gene: 4. The CDR3 spans 15 residues. Germline CDR1 and CDR2: MGHRA and YSYEKL. CDR3 loop: CASSQEVGGNNEQFF. The CDR3 region has the DNA TGCGCCAGCAGCCAAGAGGTGGGGGGGAACAATGAGCAGTTCTTC.

The V and J genes are TRBV25-1 and TRBJ2-3; 7 nucleotides agree with TRBD1. This CDR3 has 13 amino acids. With 5 bases clipped from V and 2 bases from J, the junction kept 1 base outside the gene matches. CDR1 MGHDK and CDR2 SYGVNS come from the germline V gene. CDR3 protein: CASSTGDTDTQYF. As DNA, the CDR3 is TGTGCCAGCAGTACAGGGGACACAGATACGCAGTATTTT. Based on the CDR3 plus reference TRBV25-1 and TRBJ2-3, the full variable domain is EADIYQTPRYLVIGTGKKITLECSQTMGHDKMYWYQQDPGMELHLIHYSYGVNSTEKGDLSSESTVSRIRTEHFPLTLESARPSHTSQYLCASSTGDTDTQYFGPGTRLTVL.

As concerns this clone: The same CDR3 also results from other DNA sequences found in this sample. The chain links TRBV6-5 to TRBJ1-5; D might be TRBD1 (5 bases). The CDR3 is 15 residues long. CDR1 and CDR2 (germline): MNHEY, SVGAGI. Trimming pared 0 bases from V and 7 bases from J, leaving 13 bases between. DNA of the CDR3: TGTGCCAGCAGTTACTCGGGGCAGGGTTCACAGCCCCAGCATTTT. This codes for CASSYSGQGSQPQHF.

This chain joins TRBV27 and TRBJ2-1; 8 bases are a match to TRBD1. Germline trimming cut 10 bases from V and 10 bases from J; bases unmatched to any gene: 15. CDR3 length equals 14 residues. Germline CDR1 reads MNHEY; CDR2 reads SMNVEV (reference sequence). The CDR3 nucleotides read TGTGCCACCCGTTACCGGGACAGGCCAAGGGAGCAGTTCTTC. Protein sequence: CATRYRDRPREQFF.

The chain joins TRBV7-6 to TRBJ2-3; 12 bases line up with TRBD2. The trim removed 5 bases at V and 3 bases at J, leaving 6 bases unmatched. Germline CDR1 and CDR2: SGHVS and FNYEAQ. CDR3 size: 16 residues. The CDR3: CASSEKLAGGTDTQYF. Here the CDR3 DNA reads TGTGCCAGCAGCGAGAAACTAGCGGGGGGAACAGATACGCAGTATTTT.

The chain is built from TRBV9 and TRBJ1-4; D is ambiguous. Germline V lookup: CDR1 SGDLS, CDR2 YYNGEE. This CDR3 is built from 13 residues. Trimming pared 2 bases from V and 0 bases from J, leaving 2 bases between. The CDR3 is CASSVSTNEKLFF. Here the CDR3 DNA reads TGTGCCAGCAGCGTCTCAACTAATGAAAAACTGTTTTTT.

The chain is built from TRBV19 and TRBJ2-7, with 8 bases that match TRBD1. The CDR3 length is 13 residues. Germline V gives CDR1 LNHDA, CDR2 SQIVND (reference sequence). V lost 6 bases to trimming and J lost 2 bases; unmatched junction nucleotides: 3. The DNA for the CDR3 is TGTGCCAGTAGGAGGACAGGGACCTACGAGCAGTACTTC. This gives the protein CASRRTGTYEQYF.

This clone was seen a single time. CDR3 sequence (DNA): TGTGCCAGCAACATGCAGGGAAGCAATCAGCCCCAGCATTTT. This codes for CASNMQGSNQPQHF. This chain links TRBV6-5 with TRBJ1-5; TRBD1 is a possible D gene (5 bases). V was shortened by 7 bases and J by 1 base, with 11 bases between the two germline ends. The CDR3 totals 14 residues. The germline V gene has CDR1 MNHEY and CDR2 SVGAGI.

The J gene is TRBJ1-1, the V gene TRBV7-9; 7 nucleotides align to TRBD1. Unmatched junction bases numbered 12, after V lost 2 bases and J lost 0 bases. CDR1 and CDR2 (germline): SEHNR, FQNEAQ (reference sequence). This CDR3 has 18 residues. The CDR3 here is CASSLISMAGGMNTEAFF. CDR3 DNA sequence: TGTGCCAGCAGCTTAATCTCTATGGCAGGGGGGATGAACACTGAAGCTTTCTTT.

This clone occurred a few times. V is TRBV27 and J is TRBJ1-5; D uncertain. Germline V lookup: CDR1 MNHEY, CDR2 SMNVEV (reference sequence). V was cut by 6 bases and J by 1 base, with 13 bases left in between. The CDR3 is 15 residues long. CDR3 in amino acids: CASSPIWASNQPQHF. The CDR3 coding sequence is TGTGCCAGCAGCCCCATTTGGGCGAGCAATCAGCCCCAGCATTTT.

The rearrangement uses TRBV4-1 and TRBJ2-7, with 8 bases identical to TRBD1. The CDR3 spans 16 residues. With 0 bases clipped from V and 0 bases from J, the junction kept 4 bases outside the gene matches. The V gene's germline CDR1 is MGHRA and CDR2 YSYEKL. Written as DNA, the CDR3 is TGCGCCAGCAGCCAAGATTGGCAGGGGGCCTCCTACGAGCAGTACTTC. Translating it yields CASSQDWQGASYEQYF.

This clone was found once. Here the CDR3 DNA reads TGCAGCGTTGAGGGGCGCCGGAAACCGAACAGGGGCGAGCAGTTCTTC. It yields the protein CSVEGRRKPNRGEQFF. The V and J genes are TRBV29-1 and TRBJ2-1; 7 nucleotides line up with TRBD1. With 3 bases clipped from V and 10 bases from J, the junction kept 18 bases outside the gene matches. The CDR3 has 16 residues. Germline CDR1 and CDR2: SQVTM and ANQGSEA.

The chain couples TRBV9 to TRBJ1-1, with a possible D match to TRBD1 (5 bases). The CDR3 runs 16 residues. Germline-derived CDR1 and CDR2 are SGDLS and YYNGEE. The V end lost 2 bases, the J end lost 5 bases, and 19 bases lay between the germline ends. CDR3 sequence (DNA): TGTGCCAGCAGCGTTGGTGTAGGGGCGGGAGATACTGAAGCTTTCTTT. Protein product: CASSVGVGAGDTEAFF. The full variable domain, with the rest looked up from reference TRBV9 and TRBJ1-1, is DSGVTQTPKHLITATGQRVTLRCSPRSGDLSVYWYQQSLDQGLQFLIQYYNGEERAKGNILERFSAQQFPDLHSELNLSSLELGDSALYFCASSVGVGAGDTEAFFGQGTRLTVV.

V and J are TRBV3-1 (or the pseudogene TRBV3-2) and TRBJ2-5; 7 bases agree with TRBD1. Germline loops: CDR1 LGHDT, CDR2 YNNKEL (reference sequence). CDR3 length equals 15 residues. Unmatched junction bases numbered 9, after V lost 4 bases and J lost 4 bases. CDR3 region: CASSLNHRGLETQYF. The CDR3 nucleotides read TGTGCCAGCAGCCTCAACCACAGGGGTTTAGAGACCCAGTACTTC.

This chain links TRBV11-2 with TRBJ1-1; D gene unclear. The CDR3 loop spans 16 amino acids. Germline V gene data show CDR1 as SGHAT and CDR2 as FQNNGV. The V gene lost 1 base and the J gene lost 0 bases, with 12 bases spanning the gap. CDR3 sequence (DNA): TGTGCCAGCAGCTTAGCATCGACTCAGATGAACACTGAAGCTTTCTTT. It is translated as CASSLASTQMNTEAFF.

The V gene is TRBV6-5, the J gene TRBJ1-2; a possible D gene is TRBD1 (5 bases). Germline assignment: CDR1 MNHEY and CDR2 SVGAGI. The length of the CDR3 is 15 residues. The V end was cut by 0 bases, the J end by 8 bases, with 16 bases between. The CDR3 DNA sequence: TGTGCCAGCAGTTACTCGATACAGGATCTTTACGGCTACACCTTC. Its protein is CASSYSIQDLYGYTF.

This chain uses TRBV9 with TRBJ2-1; 8 bases match TRBD2. The CDR3 is 14 residues long. The junction had 6 bases not matched to a gene; V was cut back by 4 bases and J by 6 bases. The germline V gene has CDR1 SGDLS and CDR2 YYNGEE. The CDR3: CASSPREAPNEQFF. The CDR3 DNA sequence: TGTGCCAGCAGCCCGCGGGAGGCCCCCAATGAGCAGTTCTTC.

The J gene is TRBJ2-5, the V gene TRBV5-1, with 11 bases fitting TRBD1. Trimming removed 4 bases from V and 5 bases from J; junction bases left unmatched: 7. CDR3 length: 15 amino acids. Germline CDR1 and CDR2: SGHRS and YFSETQ. Here the CDR3 reads CASSPLDRGQETQYF. DNA of the CDR3: TGCGCCAGCAGCCCGCTGGACAGGGGGCAGGAGACCCAGTACTTC.

CDR3 sequence (DNA): TGTGCCAGCATTAACAGGGGCTCTGGAAACACCATATATTTT. Amino acids: CASINRGSGNTIYF. The J gene is TRBJ1-3, the V gene TRBV28, with 7 nucleotides matching TRBD1. The CDR3 loop spans 14 amino acids. Germline CDR1 is MDHEN and CDR2 is SYDVKM. With V trimmed by 7 bases and J by 0 bases, 3 bases remained unmatched.

The V gene is TRBV2, the J gene TRBJ2-2, with D perhaps TRBD1 (5 bases). This CDR3 is 16 amino acids long. The ends were cut back, 7 bases at V and 6 bases at J, with 21 bases in the middle. The germline gives CDR1 SNHLY, CDR2 FYNNEI. The CDR3 nucleotides are TGTGCCAGCAAAATAGGGGTAGGGGTAGGAGCCGGGGAGCTGTTTTTT. Its protein product is CASKIGVGVGAGELFF.

The gene calls are TRBV19 and TRBJ2-7; 7 bases agree with TRBD2. CDR3 length: 15 residues. The trim removed 3 bases at V and 0 bases at J, leaving 5 bases unmatched. The V gene's germline CDR1 is LNHDA and CDR2 SQIVND (reference sequence). CDR3 residues: CASSIELAASYEQYF. CDR3 nucleotides: TGTGCCAGTAGTATTGAGCTAGCGGCCTCCTACGAGCAGTACTTC.

This clone is a singleton in its sample. The chain is built from TRBV6-2 or TRBV6-3 and TRBJ2-1; a possible D gene is TRBD2 (5 bases). V was shortened by 5 bases and J by 6 bases, with 11 bases between the two germline ends. The germline V gene has CDR1 MNHEY and CDR2 SVGEGT. This CDR3 has 13 amino acids. CDR3: CASSQDRGNEQFF. The CDR3 coding sequence is TGTGCCAGCAGTCAGGACCGGGGCAATGAGCAGTTCTTC.

V gene TRBV3-1 (or the pseudogene TRBV3-2) combines with J gene TRBJ2-4, with TRBD2 matching over 14 bases. The CDR3 extends over 16 amino acids. After removal of 4 bases from V and 6 bases from J, the junction contained 5 bases not matched to a gene. Per the germline V gene, CDR1 is LGHDT and CDR2 is YNNKEL (reference sequence). Here the CDR3 reads CASSRTSGRSGNIQYF. CDR3 nucleotide sequence: TGTGCCAGCAGCCGGACTAGCGGGAGGTCAGGAAACATTCAGTACTTC.

This chain uses TRBV10-3 with TRBJ1-1; D is uncertain. V was clipped by 6 bases and J by 4 bases, with 18 bases between them. CDR3 length: 15 amino acids. The germline V gene encodes CDR1 ENHRY and CDR2 SYGVKD. The CDR3 DNA reads TGTGCCATCAGCCCGGGTCTAATCAGTGGCACTGAAGCTTTCTTT. The encoded protein is CAISPGLISGTEAFF.

The V gene is TRBV19, the J gene TRBJ1-2; D gene unclear. The CDR3 spans 13 residues. CDR1 and CDR2 (germline): LNHDA, SQIVND (reference sequence). V gave up 2 bases and J gave up 4 bases, with 8 bases separating them. The CDR3, as DNA: TGTGCCAGTAGTATAAACGGCGGCTATGGCTACACCTTC. It is translated as CASSINGGYGYTF.

The chain has TRBV5-1 and TRBJ2-2; 8 bases map to TRBD2. This CDR3 has 16 residues. V dropped 2 bases and J dropped 6; count of bases not matched to a gene: 9. Germline V gene lookup returns CDR1 SGHRS and CDR2 YFSETQ. As DNA, the CDR3 is TGCGCCAGCAGCTTATGGGGAGCGGGAGAGGCCGGGGAGCTGTTTTTT. Translated, it gives CASSLWGAGEAGELFF.

The gene calls are TRBV18 and TRBJ2-1, with 7 bases lining up with TRBD1. Losses at the gene ends were 4 bases for V and 5 bases for J; bases not matched to a gene: 2. Germline V lookup: CDR1 KGHSH, CDR2 LQKENI. The CDR3 has 13 amino acids. The CDR3 nucleotides are TGTGCCAGCTCACAGGGACAGAACAATGAGCAGTTCTTC. This sequence encodes CASSQGQNNEQFF.